This paragraph reports one T cell receptor (beta chain). This specimen comes from a study of blood T cell repertoires in COVID-19. Produced via immunoSEQ multiplex PCR; TCRdb's table is partial and in-frame only. The sample includes some 120,000 clones, approximately 82% of them seen just once. This CDR3 has 17 amino acids. V was clipped by 0 bases and J by 2 bases; unmatched bases: 8. Per germline, CDR1 LGHDT and CDR2 YNNKEL (reference sequence). The chain links TRBV3-1 (or the pseudogene TRBV3-2) to TRBJ2-3; 7 bases line up with TRBD2. The TCR sequence derives from a woman in her forties or fifties with acute or convalescent COVID-19. Sequencing was carried out using peripheral blood. The CDR3 DNA follows: TGTGCCAGCAGCCAAGACAGGCTAGCGGCCCCCACAGATACGCAGTATTTT. It encodes CASSQDRLAAPTDTQYF.